These 20 T cell receptor beta chains share one sample of origin, sequenced in a study of blood T cell repertoires in COVID-19. Generated by immunoSEQ multiplex PCR, the TCRdb table keeps only in-frame clones and is missing some. The sample lists around 100,000 clones; over 75% were seen once. The sequenced material came from peripheral blood. The receptors here all came from a human donor in a cohort sampled during active or convalescent COVID-19.

V and J are TRBV5-1 and TRBJ2-7, with D possibly TRBD2 on 8 matching bases. The CDR3 spans 15 residues. The V end was cut by 4 bases, the J end by 0 bases, with 14 bases between. Germline V gene sequence: CDR1 SGHRS, CDR2 YFSETQ. The CDR3 DNA is TGCGCCAGCAGCCGGGAGGGGGCACGCTCCTACGAGCAGTACTTC. Translation: CASSREGARSYEQYF.

This chain connects TRBV5-6 to TRBJ2-3; D is possibly TRBD2 (5 bases). This CDR3 spans 15 amino acids. Trimming stripped 1 base from V and 4 bases from J, with 13 bases between. Per germline, CDR1 SGHDT and CDR2 YYEEEE. The CDR3 here is CASSLPSWQADTQYF. The CDR3 nucleotides are TGTGCCAGCAGCTTGCCTAGCTGGCAGGCAGATACGCAGTATTTT.

This rearrangement joins TRBV2 to TRBJ2-1; 11 positions match TRBD2. This CDR3 region has 14 residues. V shed 11 bases, J shed 5 bases, and the junction held 8 bases outside the gene matches. Germline CDR1 is SNHLY and CDR2 is FYNNEI. In DNA, the CDR3 is TGTGCCCGCCGGACTAGCGGGTCTAACAATGAGCAGTTCTTC. Translating it yields CARRTSGSNNEQFF.

This sequence joins TRBV4-3 and TRBJ1-4, with D uncertain. The ends were cut back, 0 bases at V and 4 bases at J, with 6 bases in the middle. Per germline, CDR1 LGHNA and CDR2 YSLEER. This CDR3 spans 14 amino acids. This chain's CDR3 is CASSQDLSNEKLFF. The CDR3 nucleotides are TGCGCCAGCAGCCAAGATCTAAGTAATGAAAAACTGTTTTTT.

The CDR3 region has the DNA TGTGCCAGCAGCCCTCAGATTTACACTGAAGCTTTCTTT. Translating gives CASSPQIYTEAFF. The chain couples TRBV12-3 or TRBV12-4 to TRBJ1-1, with unresolved D. Trimming removed 6 bases at V and 3 bases at J, with 11 bases between. The CDR3 is 13 residues long.

This chain links TRBV24-1 with TRBJ1-2; perhaps TRBD1 as D (5 bases). The CDR3 covers 13 residues. V was pared by 3 bases and J by 8 bases, with 12 bases between. Germline CDR1 and CDR2: KGHDR and SFDVKD. For the CDR3, the DNA is TGTGCCACCAGTGATGCCCAGGGTATCGGCTACACCTTC. Amino acid sequence: CATSDAQGIGYTF.

The chain links TRBV10-3 to TRBJ1-4, with D possibly TRBD1 on 5 matching bases. This CDR3 comprises 14 residues. Germline V gene sequence: CDR1 ENHRY, CDR2 SYGVKD. V gave up 10 bases and J gave up 4 bases, with 16 bases separating them. The CDR3 protein is CATSPSGNNEKLFF. CDR3 nucleotide sequence: TGTGCCACAAGCCCGTCAGGGAATAATGAAAAACTGTTTTTT.

The chain uses TRBV5-6 and TRBJ1-4, with 7 bases aligning to TRBD1. The V gene's germline CDR1 is SGHDT and CDR2 YYEEEE. The CDR3 has 14 residues. The junction had 8 bases not matched to a gene; V was cut back by 5 bases and J by 7 bases. The CDR3 DNA is TGTGCCAGCAGTCGAAGGGGGCAGGGTGAAAAACTGTTTTTT. Amino acid sequence: CASSRRGQGEKLFF.

The chain joins TRBV18 to TRBJ1-2; 9 bases align to TRBD1. The germline CDR1 and CDR2 sequences are KGHSH and LQKENI. This CDR3 region has 15 residues. The J segment lost 8 bases and the V segment lost 1 base, leaving 8 bases of the junction unmatched. CDR3 nucleotides: TGTGCCAGCTCACCACGTGGACAGGGGTGGTCCGGCTACACCTTC. Amino acids: CASSPRGQGWSGYTF.

The gene calls are TRBV5-6 and TRBJ1-3; D gene uncertain. The CDR3 sequence is 14 residues long. Trimming removed 0 bases at V and 2 bases at J, with 6 bases between. CDR1 and CDR2 from the germline V gene are SGHDT and YYEEEE. This CDR3 is CASSLVTTGNTIYF. CDR3 nucleotides: TGTGCCAGCAGCTTGGTGACAACTGGAAACACCATATATTTT.

The J gene is TRBJ1-5, the V gene TRBV11-2; 10 bases agree with TRBD1. The V gene end was trimmed by 3 bases and the J gene end by 4 bases; junction bases not matched to a gene: 3. This CDR3 spans 15 amino acids. Looked up from germline, CDR1 is SGHAT and CDR2 is FQNNGV. The CDR3 loop reads CASSLGQGRNQPQHF. The CDR3 nucleotides are TGTGCCAGCAGCTTGGGACAGGGGCGTAATCAGCCCCAGCATTTT.

The rearrangement links TRBV9 to TRBJ1-1; no reliable D call. With 2 bases removed from V and 1 base from J, the gap between germline ends came to 12 bases. CDR1 is SGDLS and CDR2 is YYNGEE in the germline V gene. The CDR3 contains 15 residues. CDR3 region: CASSVGLTENTEAFF. As DNA, the CDR3 is TGTGCCAGCAGCGTGGGCTTGACGGAGAACACTGAAGCTTTCTTT.

This chain links TRBV12-5 with TRBJ2-7; 8 bases line up with TRBD1. V dropped 11 bases and J dropped 1; count of bases not matched to a gene: 4. The CDR3 contains 12 residues. Germline CDR1 LGHNT, CDR2 FRNRAP. The CDR3 nucleotides are TGTGCTCCGGGACAGGCGTCCTACGAGCAGTACTTC. This sequence encodes CAPGQASYEQYF.

The V call is TRBV2, the J call TRBJ1-3; a weak D match, TRBD1 (6 bases). With 4 bases removed from V and 6 bases from J, the gap between germline ends came to 13 bases. In germline, CDR1 is SNHLY, CDR2 FYNNEI. The CDR3 is made up of 14 amino acids. The CDR3 protein is CASSVEGGVNTIYF. DNA for the CDR3: TGTGCCAGCAGTGTGGAAGGGGGAGTAAACACCATATATTTT.

V gene TRBV7-2 combines with J gene TRBJ2-7, with a weak D call TRBD2 (7 bases). Germline V gene data show CDR1 as SGHTA and CDR2 as FQGNSA. The CDR3 is 15 residues long. V was trimmed by 1 base and J by 2 bases, leaving 12 bases between them. The CDR3 bases are TGTGCCAGCAGCTTAGTGGCGGGGGCGACCTACGAGCAGTACTTC. It is translated as CASSLVAGATYEQYF. The whole variable domain, remainder taken from reference TRBV7-2 and TRBJ2-7, is GAGVSQSPSNKVTEKGKDVELRCDPISGHTALYWYRQSLGQGLEFLIYFQGNSAPDKSGLPSDRFSAERTGGSVSTLTIQRTQQEDSAVYLCASSLVAGATYEQYFGPGTRLTVT.

The genes are TRBV3-1 (or the pseudogene TRBV3-2) and TRBJ2-7, with 9 bases matching TRBD2. Per the germline V gene, CDR1 is LGHDT and CDR2 is YNNKEL (reference sequence). The CDR3 covers 14 residues. V shed 4 bases, J shed 2 bases, and the junction held 3 bases outside the gene matches. The CDR3 loop reads CASSRSGGTYEQYF. The CDR3 coding sequence is TGTGCCAGCAGCCGGAGCGGGGGGACCTACGAGCAGTACTTC.

This CDR3 is CASLARTNTGELFF. The CDR3 coding sequence is TGTGCCAGCTTGGCCAGAACGAACACCGGGGAGCTGTTTTTT. The rearrangement links TRBV7-2 to TRBJ2-2; D uncertain. Trimming stripped 8 bases from V and 0 bases from J, with 10 bases between. Per the germline V gene, CDR1 is SGHTA and CDR2 is FQGNSA. This CDR3 is 14 amino acids long.

The J gene is TRBJ1-1, the V gene TRBV6-5, with D unclear. Germline V CDR1 and CDR2: MNHEY, SVGAGI. V dropped 6 bases and J dropped 5 bases, with 10 bases sitting between them. The CDR3 has 12 amino acids. The CDR3 region is CASRDPGTEAFF. CDR3 bases: TGTGCCAGCAGGGATCCGGGGACTGAAGCTTTCTTT.

The genes are TRBV5-1 and TRBJ1-6, with a tentative D call TRBD1 (6 bases). Germline loops: CDR1 SGHRS, CDR2 YFSETQ. Deletions cut 0 bases from V and 7 bases from J, with 11 bases between. The CDR3 is 15 amino acids. CDR3 nucleotides: TGCGCCAGCAGCTTGGGGACAGTGGGGAATTCACCCCTCCACTTT. Translation gives CASSLGTVGNSPLHF.

The chain employs TRBV7-3 and TRBJ2-6; 10 bases match TRBD1. The V segment lost 3 bases and the J segment 2 bases; nucleotides outside the gene matches: 4. CDR1 SGHTA and CDR2 FQGTGA come from the germline V gene. The CDR3 runs 17 residues. As DNA, the CDR3 is TGTGCCAGCAGCTTGACAGGGGGCGCCCCTGGGGCCAACGTCCTGACTTTC. Its translation: CASSLTGGAPGANVLTF.